Listed here are 17 T cell receptor beta chains from one sample, sequenced in a study of cytomegalovirus exposure and HLA in healthy donors. It was with 60 Vbeta and 13 Jbeta primers that the PCR ran. Sequencing used immunoSEQ multiplex PCR; TCRdb keeps in-frame clones, though not all of them. The data contain tens of thousands of clones, 70% to 75% of them seen just once; the ten biggest clones take up about 4.9%. Sequenced material: PBMCs. The source is a woman in her twenties or thirties in good health and CMV-seronegative.

The chain links TRBV28 to TRBJ1-5, with D possibly being TRBD1 (5 bases). Germline V lookup: CDR1 MDHEN, CDR2 SYDVKM. V gave up 2 bases and J gave up 2 bases, with 16 bases separating them. This CDR3 is built from 17 residues. The CDR3 bases are TGTGCCAGCAGTTTACCAGACAGTCCCCGGGGCAATCAGCCCCAGCATTTT. Its protein is CASSLPDSPRGNQPQHF.

This rearrangement joins TRBV18 to TRBJ2-1, with D possibly matching TRBD2 (6 bases). Germline CDR1 is KGHSH and CDR2 is LQKENI. V shed 6 bases and J shed 3 bases, with 15 bases lying between them. The CDR3 totals 15 residues. The CDR3 region is CASSPAGLRYNEQFF. In nucleotides, the CDR3 is TGTGCCAGCTCCCCCGCGGGACTCCGCTACAATGAGCAGTTCTTC.

This clone was recorded a few times. The chain has TRBV5-1 and TRBJ1-5, with no clear D. V lost 7 bases to trimming and J lost 6 bases, with 32 bases between them. In germline, CDR1 is SGHRS, CDR2 YFSETQ. The CDR3 is 19 amino acids. DNA of the CDR3: TGCGCCAGCCCGATCGAGGGTGAAGGATTAGGCAAAGTTGGTCAGCCCCAGCATTTT. Amino acids: CASPIEGEGLGKVGQPQHF.

In its sample, this clone was seen once. The chain uses TRBV20-1 and TRBJ2-5, with D unclear. Germline V gives CDR1 DFQATT, CDR2 SNEGSKA (reference sequence). The ends were cut back, 2 bases at V and 2 bases at J, with 3 bases in the middle. The CDR3 length is 11 residues. For the CDR3, the DNA is TGCAGTGCTAGACGGCAAGAGACCCAGTACTTC. It codes for CSARRQETQYF.

This clone was observed a handful of times. This chain links TRBV7-6 with TRBJ1-3; 8 bases fit TRBD1. CDR3 size: 14 residues. Per the germline V gene, CDR1 is SGHVS and CDR2 is FNYEAQ. The ends lost 5 bases at V and 2 bases at J; junction bases unmatched: 2. Written as DNA, the CDR3 is TGTGCCAGCAGCAAGACAGGGGCTGGAAACACCATATATTTT. This encodes CASSKTGAGNTIYF.

In this sample, this clone turned up once. The chain combines TRBV15 with TRBJ2-1; 7 bases line up with TRBD2. The germline gives CDR1 LNHNV, CDR2 YYDKDF (reference sequence). After removal of 4 bases from V and 9 bases from J, the junction contained 6 bases not matched to a gene. The CDR3 length is 13 residues. The CDR3 region has the DNA TGTGCCACCAGCACCCGGGGGGTTGTTGAGCAGTTCTTC. This gives the protein CATSTRGVVEQFF. Full variable domain (rest looked up from reference TRBV15 and TRBJ2-1): DAMVIQNPRYQVTQFGKPVTLSCSQTLNHNVMYWYQQKSSQAPKLLFHYYDKDFNNEADTPDNFQSRRPNTSFCFLDIRSPGLGDTAMYLCATSTRGVVEQFFGPGTRLTVL.

The chain joins TRBV5-1 to TRBJ2-3, with 7 bases matching TRBD1. The length of the CDR3 is 14 residues. The trim removed 7 bases at V and 1 base at J, leaving 6 bases unmatched. The V gene's germline CDR1 is SGHRS and CDR2 YFSETQ. In nucleotides, the CDR3 is TGCGCCAGCGGGACAGCTGGTGGCACAGATACGCAGTATTTT. It translates to CASGTAGGTDTQYF.

The chain has TRBV18 and TRBJ1-2; 9 positions match TRBD1. Germline V gene sequence: CDR1 KGHSH, CDR2 LQKENI. V shed 5 bases, J shed 4 bases, and the junction held 8 bases outside the gene matches. The CDR3 runs to 15 residues. The CDR3 sequence is CASSEQGANIYGYTF. CDR3 DNA: TGTGCCAGCTCAGAACAGGGGGCTAATATCTATGGCTACACCTTC.

The chain recombines TRBV9 with TRBJ1-3; 7 bases align to TRBD1. Trimming at V came to 3 bases and at J to 3 bases, leaving 6 bases not matched to a gene. The CDR3 is 15 residues long. Germline V gene sequence: CDR1 SGDLS, CDR2 YYNGEE. CDR3 sequence: CASSDDRVGGNTIYF. CDR3 sequence (DNA): TGTGCCAGCAGCGACGACAGGGTGGGTGGAAACACCATATATTTT.

This clone was found once. This chain connects TRBV6-6 to TRBJ2-5; 7 bases match TRBD2. Germline V gene lookup returns CDR1 MNHNY and CDR2 SVGAGI (reference sequence). J gave up 5 bases and V 5 bases, and 2 bases lay outside the gene matches. This CDR3 is built from 12 residues. This chain's CDR3 is CASSLGRETQYF. The CDR3, as DNA: TGTGCCAGCAGTCTCGGGAGGGAGACCCAGTACTTC.

The sample holds one count of this clone. Distinct nucleotide sequences in the sample also encode this CDR3. The chain combines TRBV27 with TRBJ1-1, with a weak D call TRBD1 (5 bases). Trimming removed 6 bases at V and 5 bases at J, with 13 bases between. The CDR3 extends over 13 amino acids. CDR1 and CDR2 from the germline V gene are MNHEY and SMNVEV (reference sequence). DNA of the CDR3: TGTGCCAGCAGCTGGGGGGTCAGTACTGAAGCTTTCTTT. As protein: CASSWGVSTEAFF.

The chain uses TRBV19 and TRBJ1-2; TRBD1 matches 8 bases. The junction had 8 bases not matched to a gene; V was cut back by 6 bases and J by 8 bases. Per the germline V gene, CDR1 is LNHDA and CDR2 is SQIVND (reference sequence). This CDR3 contains 13 residues. The CDR3 spells CASSPDRGRGYTF. For the CDR3, the DNA is TGTGCCAGTAGCCCCGACAGGGGTCGGGGCTACACCTTC.

The chain carries TRBV28 and TRBJ2-7, with 13 positions matching TRBD2. V lost 10 bases, J lost 9 bases, and 12 bases stayed unmatched. CDR3 length: 14 residues. Germline V CDR1 and CDR2: MDHEN, SYDVKM. The chain's CDR3 is CATLDGLAGEVQYF. CDR3 nucleotides: TGTGCCACCCTTGACGGACTAGCGGGAGAAGTGCAGTACTTC.

The rearrangement uses TRBV5-6 and TRBJ1-1; D might be TRBD1 (6 bases). Germline V gives CDR1 SGHDT, CDR2 YYEEEE. Trimming took off 4 bases at V and 4 bases at J, with 17 bases between the two ends. This CDR3 contains 15 residues. CDR3 nucleotide sequence: TGTGCCAGCAGCCTGGGTTTTCAGGGGACCACTGAAGCTTTCTTT. Its protein is CASSLGFQGTTEAFF.

V is TRBV2 and J is TRBJ2-1, with 8 bases aligning to TRBD1. Trimming removed 5 bases from V and 7 bases from J; junction bases left unmatched: 10. CDR1 and CDR2 (germline): SNHLY, FYNNEI. CDR3 length: 15 residues. The CDR3 DNA is TGTGCCAGCAGTACTTACGGGACAGGTACAAATGAGCAGTTCTTC. It yields the protein CASSTYGTGTNEQFF. Looking up the rest from reference TRBV2 and TRBJ2-1 gives the full variable domain: EPEVTQTPSHQVTQMGQEVILRCVPISNHLYFYWYRQILGQKVEFLVSFYNNEISEKSEIFDDQFSVERPDGSNFTLKIRSTKLEDSAMYFCASSTYGTGTNEQFFGPGTRLTVL.

This chain connects TRBV5-1 to TRBJ2-1; TRBD2 matches 9 bases. This CDR3 comprises 14 residues. Germline CDR1 and CDR2: SGHRS and YFSETQ. After removal of 4 bases from V and 6 bases from J, the junction contained 5 bases not matched to a gene. CDR3 DNA sequence: TGCGCCAGCAGCCATAGCGGGAGTGGCAATGAGCAGTTCTTC. Translated, it gives CASSHSGSGNEQFF. Supplemented by reference TRBV5-1 and TRBJ2-1, the full variable domain reads KAGVTQTPRYLIKTRGQQVTLSCSPISGHRSVSWYQQTPGQGLQFLFEYFSETQRNKGNFPGRFSGRQFSNSRSEMNVSTLELGDSALYLCASSHSGSGNEQFFGPGTRLTVL.

The chain couples TRBV19 to TRBJ2-2; 9 nucleotides align to TRBD2. The CDR3 extends over 15 amino acids. Germline CDR1 LNHDA, CDR2 SQIVND (reference sequence). Trimming at V came to 7 bases and at J to 4 bases, leaving 7 bases not matched to a gene. The DNA of the CDR3 is TGTGCCAGTACAAGGCTAGCGGGAACCACCGGGGAGCTGTTTTTT. Translation: CASTRLAGTTGELFF.